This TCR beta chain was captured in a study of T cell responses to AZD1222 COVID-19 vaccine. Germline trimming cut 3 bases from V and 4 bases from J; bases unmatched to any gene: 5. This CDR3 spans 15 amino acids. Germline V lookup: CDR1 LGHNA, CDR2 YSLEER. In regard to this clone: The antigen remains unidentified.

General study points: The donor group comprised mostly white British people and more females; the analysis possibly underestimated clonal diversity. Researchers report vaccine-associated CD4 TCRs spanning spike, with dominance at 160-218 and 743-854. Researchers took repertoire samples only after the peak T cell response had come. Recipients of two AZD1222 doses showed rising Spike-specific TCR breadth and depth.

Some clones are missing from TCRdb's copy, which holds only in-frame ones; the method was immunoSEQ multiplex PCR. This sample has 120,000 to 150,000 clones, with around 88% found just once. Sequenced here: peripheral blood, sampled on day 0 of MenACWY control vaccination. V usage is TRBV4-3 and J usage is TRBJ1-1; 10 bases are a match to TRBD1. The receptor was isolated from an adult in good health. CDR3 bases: TGCGCCAGCAGCCATCGGTGGGACAGGGGCACTGAAGCTTTCTTT. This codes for CASSHRWDRGTEAFF.